Reported below is one TCR beta chain. The entry originates in a study of shared clonotypes between healthy human individuals. After removal of 6 bases from V and 11 bases from J, the junction contained 15 bases not matched to a gene. The CDR3 length is 14 residues. In germline, CDR1 is SGHAT, CDR2 FQNNGV. The assay was immunoSEQ multiplex PCR, and TCRdb's table has in-frame clones only and misses some. The sample has 550,000 to 800,000 clones, about 90% seen once. Sequenced sample: memory CD8+ T cells from PBMCs. Sample subset: CD45RO+ cells pooled with CCR7-negative TemRA cells. The J gene is TRBJ1-2, the V gene TRBV11-2; TRBD1 aligns across 7 bases. The clonotype comes from a man between 18 and 35 years old in good health. Some clones in this sample may be carry-over from other donors' samples. The DNA for the CDR3 is TGTGCCAGCAGGAGGGTCGGGAGACAGGGAGGGTACACCTTC. This codes for CASRRVGRQGGYTF.